These T cell receptor beta chains were read from a single sample in a study of shared clonotypes between healthy human individuals. Profiling relied on immunoSEQ multiplex PCR, and the TCRdb table lists in-frame clones only, not all of them. This repertoire shows around 2,000,000 clones, 95% found once; its top ten account for 0.13%. Sequenced sample: naive CD4+ T cells sorted from blood. All receptors come from a man between 18 and 29 years old in good health. Each CDR3 is given with its conserved first and last residue. The D gene is left open where the match is weak. Expanded clones get a size class; other rows say once, few or many, or leave the size out.

V	size	D	J	CDR3	DNA
TRBV18	once	NA	TRBJ2-7	CASSQTMGYEQYF	TGTGCCAGCTCTCAAACTATGGGCTACGAGCAGTACTTC
TRBV4-1	NA	NA	TRBJ2-2	CASSQDRGSLAGELFF	TGCGCCAGCAGCCAAGATCGGGGGAGTCTCGCCGGGGAGCTGTTTTTT
TRBV7-9	NA	NA	TRBJ2-7	CASSLAATGEQYF	TGTGCCAGCAGCTTAGCGGCGACGGGTGAGCAGTACTTC
TRBV10-3	NA	NA	TRBJ2-7	CAISVAGWVEQYF	TGTGCCATCAGTGTGGCAGGGTGGGTCGAGCAGTACTTC
TRBV6-1	NA	TRBD1	TRBJ2-2	CASSQRQGGAGELFF	TGTGCCAGCAGTCAGCGACAGGGTGGGGCCGGGGAGCTGTTTTTT
TRBV5-1	NA	NA	TRBJ1-1	CASSLRDPNTEAFF	TGCGCCAGCAGCTTGAGGGACCCGAACACTGAAGCTTTCTTT
TRBV28	NA	TRBD1	TRBJ1-2	CASSRTGAYGYTF	TGTGCCAGCAGTCGGACAGGGGCCTATGGCTACACCTTC
TRBV7-9	once	TRBD2	TRBJ2-7	CASSPGTSVSSYEQYF	TGTGCCAGCAGCCCCGGGACTAGCGTAAGCTCCTACGAGCAGTACTTC
TRBV5-4	NA	TRBD1	TRBJ2-5	CASSFDRGQETQYF	TGTGCCAGCAGCTTCGACAGGGGCCAAGAGACCCAGTACTTC
TRBV12-5	NA	NA	TRBJ2-2	CASAWGGKDTGELFF	TGTGCTAGTGCCTGGGGCGGGAAGGACACCGGGGAGCTGTTTTTT
TRBV7-9	NA	TRBD1	TRBJ1-2	CASSRLLDRGNTNYGYTF	TGTGCCAGCAGCCGACTATTGGACAGGGGGAATACTAACTATGGCTACACCTTC
TRBV5-1	NA	NA	TRBJ1-2	CASSLDRDRANYGYTF	TGCGCCAGCAGCTTGGACAGGGACCGAGCTAACTATGGCTACACCTTC
TRBV10-1	NA	NA	TRBJ2-7	CASRPGSHEQYF	TGCGCCAGCAGACCAGGGTCCCACGAGCAGTACTTC
TRBV18	NA	TRBD2	TRBJ2-3	CASSSRTSGMGTDTQYF	TGTGCCAGCTCTTCCAGGACTAGCGGGATGGGTACAGATACGCAGTATTTT
TRBV9	once	NA	TRBJ1-3	CASSVDLGNTIYF	TGTGCCAGCAGCGTAGATCTTGGAAACACCATATATTTT
TRBV11-3	NA	NA	TRBJ2-1	CASSLNVVSYNEQFF	TGTGCCAGCAGCCTAAATGTTGTCTCCTACAATGAGCAGTTCTTC
TRBV5-6	NA	TRBD2	TRBJ2-7	CASSPPSGMDYEQYF	TGTGCCAGCAGCCCCCCCAGCGGGATGGACTACGAGCAGTACTTC
TRBV7-2	NA	NA	TRBJ2-1	CASSDWETLGVDEQFF	TGTGCCAGCAGCGACTGGGAGACTCTAGGCGTCGATGAGCAGTTCTTC
TRBV6-1	NA	NA	TRBJ1-1	CASSEMGTPNTEAFF	TGTGCCAGCAGTGAGATGGGCACCCCGAACACTGAAGCTTTCTTT
TRBV5-1	NA	TRBD2	TRBJ2-7	CASSSLGLAGDLEQYF	TGCGCCAGCAGCTCTCTCGGACTAGCGGGAGACCTCGAGCAGTACTTC
TRBV6-1	NA	NA	TRBJ2-7	CASRQQFISYEQYF	TGTGCCAGCAGGCAACAGTTCATCTCCTACGAGCAGTACTTC
TRBV5-1	NA	TRBD1	TRBJ1-1	CASSPDRVYTEAFF	TGCGCCAGCAGTCCGGACAGGGTGTACACTGAAGCTTTCTTT
TRBV29-1	NA	NA	TRBJ2-7	CSGPTGSSSYEQYF	TGCAGCGGCCCGACAGGCTCAAGCTCCTACGAGCAGTACTTC
TRBV18	NA	NA	TRBJ2-1	CASSPQPSFYEQFF	TGTGCCAGCTCACCACAACCTAGTTTCTATGAGCAGTTCTTC
TRBV7-2	NA	NA	TRBJ2-5	CASSLEHQETQYF	TGTGCCAGCAGCTTAGAACACCAAGAGACCCAGTACTTC
TRBV4-3	NA	TRBD2	TRBJ2-1	CASSQRGTSGFGEQFF	TGCGCCAGCAGCCAGCGGGGGACTAGCGGTTTCGGTGAGCAGTTCTTC
TRBV4-3	NA	NA	TRBJ2-1	CASSQGSGLPYNEQFF	TGCGCCAGCAGCCAGGGGAGCGGGCTCCCCTACAATGAGCAGTTCTTC
TRBV15	NA	NA	TRBJ1-4	CATSRVSTNEKLFF	TGTGCCACCAGCCGCGTGTCAACTAATGAAAAACTGTTTTTT
TRBV5-1	NA	TRBD1	TRBJ1-2	CASSYGQGNGYTF	TGCGCCAGCAGCTACGGACAGGGGAATGGCTACACCTTC
TRBV19	NA	TRBD2	TRBJ2-2	CASRHSGANTGELFF	TGTGCCAGTAGGCACAGCGGGGCGAACACCGGGGAGCTGTTTTTT
TRBV10-3	NA	NA	TRBJ2-1	CAIREGAAYNEQFF	TGTGCCATCAGGGAAGGGGCAGCCTACAATGAGCAGTTCTTC
TRBV6-5	once	NA	TRBJ1-5	CASSIDMYSNQPQHF	TGTGCCAGCAGCATCGACATGTATAGCAATCAGCCCCAGCATTTT
TRBV9	NA	TRBD2	TRBJ2-3	CASSSTYTGGGTDTQYF	TGTGCCAGCAGCTCCACCTATACGGGAGGGGGCACAGATACGCAGTATTTT
TRBV29-1	NA	TRBD1	TRBJ2-1	CSAPPGQGLVSSYNEQFF	TGCAGCGCCCCTCCGGGACAGGGGTTAGTCAGCTCCTACAATGAGCAGTTCTTC
TRBV5-1	NA	NA	TRBJ2-7	CASSLGTSPYEQYF	TGCGCCAGCAGCTTGGGGACATCTCCCTACGAGCAGTACTTC
TRBV5-3	NA	NA	TRBJ1-6	CARSLVDQYNSPLHF	TGTGCCAGAAGCTTGGTTGATCAATATAATTCACCCCTCCACTTT
TRBV6-5	NA	TRBD1	TRBJ1-6	CASSYSSGGNSPLHF	TGTGCCAGCAGTTACTCGTCAGGGGGCAATTCACCCCTCCACTTT
TRBV7-9	NA	NA	TRBJ1-5	CASSLEDQPQHF	TGTGCCAGCAGCTTAGAAGATCAGCCCCAGCATTTT
TRBV29-1	once	NA	TRBJ2-1	CSVTSSYNEQFF	TGCAGCGTTACCAGTTCCTACAATGAGCAGTTCTTC
TRBV29-1	NA	NA	TRBJ2-1	CSARNNEQFF	TGCAGCGCCCGGAACAATGAGCAGTTCTTC
TRBV27	NA	TRBD1	TRBJ1-3	CASSPGTGKLSSGNTIYF	TGTGCCAGCAGTCCCGGGACAGGGAAATTAAGCTCTGGAAACACCATATATTTT
TRBV6-1	NA	TRBD1	TRBJ2-5	CASRGQLQETQYF	TGTGCCAGCAGGGGACAGCTCCAAGAGACCCAGTACTTC
TRBV5-1	NA	TRBD2	TRBJ2-7	CASSSQAGGLYEQYF	TGCGCCAGCAGCTCTCAAGCGGGAGGGCTCTACGAGCAGTACTTC
TRBV6-5	NA	TRBD1	TRBJ1-1	CASNYRDRNTEAFF	TGTGCCAGCAACTACCGGGACAGGAACACTGAAGCTTTCTTT
TRBV9	NA	NA	TRBJ1-5	CASSVGQSGQPQHF	TGTGCCAGCAGCGTTGGGCAGTCCGGCCAGCCCCAGCATTTT
TRBV29-1	NA	NA	TRBJ2-5	CSVGKEETQYF	TGCAGCGTTGGTAAGGAGGAGACCCAGTACTTC
TRBV6-5	NA	TRBD1	TRBJ1-2	CASSYRDRGRGYTF	TGTGCCAGCAGTTACCGGGACAGGGGACGTGGCTACACCTTC
TRBV5-1	once	NA	TRBJ2-1	CASSFEGSGNNEQFF	TGCGCCAGCAGCTTCGAGGGTAGCGGCAACAATGAGCAGTTCTTC
TRBV5-5	NA	TRBD1	TRBJ1-2	CASSATGTGLNYGYTF	TGTGCCAGCAGCGCTACCGGGACAGGGCTTAACTATGGCTACACCTTC
TRBV7-9	NA	TRBD1	TRBJ2-2	CASSLAPGTGDTGELFF	TGTGCCAGCAGTTTAGCCCCCGGGACAGGGGACACCGGGGAGCTGTTTTTT
TRBV5-4	NA	NA	TRBJ2-3	CASSLGGSPSTDTQYF	TGTGCCAGCAGCTTGGGGGGGAGTCCTAGCACAGATACGCAGTATTTT
TRBV7-9	NA	TRBD1	TRBJ1-3	CASSWRQGASGNTIYF	TGTGCCAGCAGCTGGCGGCAGGGGGCCTCTGGAAACACCATATATTTT
TRBV27	NA	NA	TRBJ2-7	CASKSGGPAYEQYF	TGTGCCAGCAAAAGCGGAGGTCCAGCCTACGAGCAGTACTTC
TRBV19	once	NA	TRBJ1-2	CASTGLNYGYTF	TGTGCCAGTACTGGCCTTAACTATGGCTACACCTTC
TRBV7-2	NA	TRBD2	TRBJ2-1	CASSLDGGGAREQFF	TGTGCCAGCAGCTTAGATGGCGGGGGGGCCCGGGAGCAGTTCTTC
TRBV4-3	NA	NA	TRBJ2-2	CASSQDYTGELFF	TGCGCCAGCAGCCAAGATTACACCGGGGAGCTGTTTTTT
TRBV2	NA	TRBD1	TRBJ1-2	CASSEAAGQGHGYTF	TGTGCCAGCAGTGAAGCGGCGGGACAGGGGCATGGCTACACCTTC
TRBV30	NA	TRBD1	TRBJ1-1	CAWKLQGTEAFF	TGTGCCTGGAAGTTACAGGGGACTGAAGCTTTCTTT
TRBV30	NA	NA	TRBJ1-5	CAWSVGYSNQPQHF	TGTGCCTGGAGTGTCGGGTATAGCAATCAGCCCCAGCATTTT
TRBV5-6	NA	NA	TRBJ1-5	CASSSLNQPQHF	TGTGCCAGCAGCTCCCTCAATCAGCCCCAGCATTTT